Presented here are 18 T cell receptor beta chains from one specimen sequenced in a study of blood T cell repertoires in COVID-19. TCRdb keeps only in-frame clones here, not all; method: immunoSEQ multiplex PCR. The sample includes approximately 150,000 clones, around 84% of them seen just once. The sample comprised PBMCs or T cells enriched from blood (not recorded which). Receptors originate from a man aged 35-49 years who had recovered from COVID-19.

This chain links TRBV14 with TRBJ2-7; the match to TRBD1 covers 7 bases. This CDR3 region has 17 residues. With V trimmed by 4 bases and J by 3 bases, 15 bases remained unmatched. The germline V gene encodes CDR1 SGHDN and CDR2 FVKESK. CDR3 amino acids: CASSPLDRDRACYEQYV. CDR3 DNA sequence: TGTGCCAGCAGCCCATTAGACCGGGACAGAGCCTGCTACGAGCAGTACGTC.

The chain joins TRBV5-1 to TRBJ1-2; 7 nucleotides line up with TRBD1. The CDR3 sequence is 13 residues long. With 3 bases clipped from V and 8 bases from J, the junction kept 7 bases outside the gene matches. CDR1 and CDR2 (germline): SGHRS, YFSETQ. The CDR3 DNA is TGCGCCAGCAGCTCCGACAGGGTCGGAGGCTACACCTTC. Protein: CASSSDRVGGYTF.

This rearrangement joins TRBV3-1 (or the pseudogene TRBV3-2) to TRBJ2-4, with 8 nucleotides matching TRBD2. J was trimmed by 0 bases and V by 2 bases; bases with no gene match: 6. The CDR3 runs to 17 residues. Germline assignment: CDR1 LGHDT and CDR2 YNNKEL (reference sequence). CDR3 sequence: CASSQPTSGVAKNIQYF. CDR3 coding DNA: TGTGCCAGCAGCCAACCCACTAGCGGAGTAGCCAAAAACATTCAGTACTTC.

This clone was seen a few times. The rearrangement joins TRBV3-1 (or the pseudogene TRBV3-2) to TRBJ1-4; no clear D gene. Germline lookup yields CDR1 LGHDT and CDR2 YNNKEL (reference sequence). CDR3 length: 15 residues. Trimming stripped 4 bases from V and 5 bases from J, with 14 bases between. The CDR3 DNA reads TGTGCCAGCAGCCTCACAGCAGGTCAAAATGAAAAACTGTTTTTT. Its translation: CASSLTAGQNEKLFF.

The rearrangement uses TRBV5-4 and TRBJ2-3, with TRBD2 matching 12 bases. Germline trimming cut 1 base from V and 4 bases from J; bases unmatched to any gene: 7. The germline CDR1 and CDR2 sequences are SGHNT and YYREEE (reference sequence). CDR3 length: 17 amino acids. The CDR3 loop reads CASSLPPLAGGADTQYF. CDR3 DNA: TGTGCCAGCAGCTTGCCACCACTAGCGGGGGGAGCAGATACGCAGTATTTT.

The chain carries TRBV19 and TRBJ2-4, with D perhaps TRBD2 (6 bases). CDR3 length equals 15 residues. CDR1 LNHDA and CDR2 SQIVND come from the germline V gene (reference sequence). V was clipped by 0 bases and J by 9 bases, with 15 bases between them. The CDR3 bases are TGTGCCAGTAGTATAGATTCCGGGAGTGGTAGCATTCAGTACTTC. Translation: CASSIDSGSGSIQYF.

The chain joins TRBV5-4 to TRBJ1-2; D is unresolved. CDR3 length: 12 residues. V gave up 5 bases and J gave up 4 bases, with 9 bases separating them. Germline V gene data show CDR1 as SGHNT and CDR2 as YYREEE (reference sequence). DNA of the CDR3: TGTGCCAGCAGACCGACGGGCTATGGCTACACCTTC. It codes for CASRPTGYGYTF.

This clone was seen a single time. The gene calls are TRBV11-2 and TRBJ1-1; weak D call: TRBD1 (5 bases). This CDR3 comprises 14 residues. In germline, CDR1 is SGHAT, CDR2 FQNNGV. Trimming pared 4 bases from V and 8 bases from J, leaving 17 bases between. The CDR3 DNA reads as TGTGCCAGCAGCTCATTCCCCCTGACAGAGGAAGCTTTCTTT. Amino acid sequence: CASSSFPLTEEAFF.

This sequence joins TRBV5-4 and TRBJ2-5; 9 bases match TRBD2. The CDR3 runs to 16 residues. Trimming removed 4 bases from V and 5 bases from J; junction bases left unmatched: 12. Per germline, CDR1 SGHNT and CDR2 YYREEE (reference sequence). CDR3 in amino acids: CASSPGGGAAGETQYF. The CDR3 bases are TGTGCCAGCAGCCCTGGCGGGGGGGCAGCTGGGGAGACCCAGTACTTC.

The J gene is TRBJ1-5, the V gene TRBV30; 7 bases line up with TRBD1. The V segment lost 1 base and the J segment 1 base; nucleotides outside the gene matches: 4. The germline gives CDR1 GTSNPN, CDR2 SVGIG (reference sequence). The CDR3 is 15 amino acids. CDR3: CAWSALTGSNQPQHF. In nucleotides, the CDR3 is TGTGCCTGGAGTGCCCTGACAGGGAGCAATCAGCCCCAGCATTTT.

The rearrangement joins TRBV9 to TRBJ2-5; 12 bases fit TRBD2. V gave up 0 bases and J gave up 0 bases; unmatched junction bases: 0. The length of the CDR3 is 16 residues. Germline V gene lookup returns CDR1 SGDLS and CDR2 YYNGEE. CDR3 bases: TGTGCCAGCAGCGTAGGGACTAGCGGGGACCAAGAGACCCAGTACTTC. Amino acid sequence: CASSVGTSGDQETQYF.

This chain links TRBV6-2 or TRBV6-3 with TRBJ2-7; 7 bases fit TRBD1. Trimming cost V 6 bases and J 5 bases; bases outside gene matches: 10. The CDR3 totals 14 residues. Germline V gene sequence: CDR1 MNHEY, CDR2 SVGEGT. The CDR3 loop is CASSLSRGIHEQYV. CDR3 nucleotides: TGTGCCAGCAGCCTCTCCAGGGGGATACACGAGCAGTACGTC.

The chain joins TRBV5-4 to TRBJ2-5; D is possibly TRBD2 (6 bases). Germline loops: CDR1 SGHNT, CDR2 YYREEE (reference sequence). CDR3 length equals 16 residues. V lost 1 base and J 1 base, leaving 14 bases between the germline ends. CDR3 in amino acids: CASSLFGGVAQETQYF. The CDR3 DNA reads as TGTGCCAGCAGCTTGTTTGGCGGGGTCGCCCAAGAGACCCAGTACTTC. Supplemented by reference TRBV5-4 and TRBJ2-5, the full variable domain reads ETGVTQSPTHLIKTRGQQVTLRCSSQSGHNTVSWYQQALGQGPQFIFQYYREEENGRGNFPPRFSGLQFPNYSSELNVNALELDDSALYLCASSLFGGVAQETQYFGPGTRLLVL.

The chain combines TRBV6-5 with TRBJ1-3; a possible D gene is TRBD1 (5 bases). The CDR3 totals 16 residues. From germline, CDR1 is MNHEY and CDR2 SVGAGI. V was trimmed by 4 bases and J by 0 bases, leaving 13 bases between them. The CDR3 DNA reads TGTGCCAGCAGTTCTCAACGGGGGGGCTCTGGAAACACCATATATTTT. It translates to CASSSQRGGSGNTIYF.

The chain joins TRBV7-9 to TRBJ1-5; D is ambiguous. The CDR3 runs 11 residues. The germline V and J ends were trimmed by 1 base and 13 bases, with 8 bases remaining between them. The germline gives CDR1 SEHNR, CDR2 FQNEAQ (reference sequence). The CDR3 region is CASSLDGRQHF. DNA for the CDR3: TGTGCCAGCAGCTTAGACGGGAGGCAGCATTTT.

V usage is TRBV6-7 and J usage is TRBJ1-4; 7 bases agree with TRBD1. TRBV6-7 is an open reading frame whose function is uncertain. With 9 bases clipped from V and 5 bases from J, the junction kept 6 bases outside the gene matches. This CDR3 contains 13 residues. The CDR3 loop reads CASYRGLNEKLFF. CDR3 DNA sequence: TGTGCCAGTTACAGGGGCCTCAATGAAAAACTGTTTTTT.

The chain carries TRBV5-4 and TRBJ1-3, with D perhaps TRBD1 (5 bases). The V end lost 2 bases, the J end lost 0 bases, and 21 bases lay between the germline ends. This CDR3 has 19 residues. Germline V gene sequence: CDR1 SGHNT, CDR2 YYREEE (reference sequence). The CDR3 nucleotides are TGTGCCAGCAGCTTCGGCGGGGGTAGACGGCAATACTCTGGAAACACCATATATTTT. Protein product: CASSFGGGRRQYSGNTIYF.

The rearrangement joins TRBV5-1 to TRBJ2-1, with TRBD1 matching 9 bases. This CDR3 is 14 amino acids long. Germline V gene data show CDR1 as SGHRS and CDR2 as YFSETQ. Germline trimming cut 0 bases from V and 7 bases from J; bases unmatched to any gene: 2. The CDR3 sequence: CASSLGQGGNEQFF. CDR3 DNA: TGCGCCAGCAGCTTGGGACAGGGGGGGAATGAGCAGTTCTTC. Full variable domain (missing parts from reference TRBV5-1 and TRBJ2-1): KAGVTQTPRYLIKTRGQQVTLSCSPISGHRSVSWYQQTPGQGLQFLFEYFSETQRNKGNFPGRFSGRQFSNSRSEMNVSTLELGDSALYLCASSLGQGGNEQFFGPGTRLTVL.